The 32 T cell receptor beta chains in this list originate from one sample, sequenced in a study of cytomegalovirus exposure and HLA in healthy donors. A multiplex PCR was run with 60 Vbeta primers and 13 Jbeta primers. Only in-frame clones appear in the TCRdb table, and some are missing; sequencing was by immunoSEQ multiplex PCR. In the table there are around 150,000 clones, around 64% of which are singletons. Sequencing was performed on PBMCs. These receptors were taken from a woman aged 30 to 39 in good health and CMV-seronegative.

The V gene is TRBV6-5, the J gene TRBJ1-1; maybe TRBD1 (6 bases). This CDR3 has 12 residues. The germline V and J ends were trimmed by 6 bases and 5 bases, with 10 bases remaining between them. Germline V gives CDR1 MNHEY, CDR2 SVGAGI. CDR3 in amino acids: CASSPTGTEAFF. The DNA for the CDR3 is TGTGCCAGCAGCCCCACAGGGACTGAAGCTTTCTTT.

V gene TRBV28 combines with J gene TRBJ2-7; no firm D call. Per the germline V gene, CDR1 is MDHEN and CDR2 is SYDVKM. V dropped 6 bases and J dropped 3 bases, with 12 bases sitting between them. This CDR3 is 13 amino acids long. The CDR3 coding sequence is TGTGCCAGCAGCCCGAGAGCCGGCTACGAGCAGTACTTC. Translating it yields CASSPRAGYEQYF.

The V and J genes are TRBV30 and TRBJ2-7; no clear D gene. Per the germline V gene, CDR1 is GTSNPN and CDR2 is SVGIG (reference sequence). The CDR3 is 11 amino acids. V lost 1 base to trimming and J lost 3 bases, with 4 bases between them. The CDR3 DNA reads TGTGCCTGGAGTGACTACTACGAGCAGTACTTC. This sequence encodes CAWSDYYEQYF.

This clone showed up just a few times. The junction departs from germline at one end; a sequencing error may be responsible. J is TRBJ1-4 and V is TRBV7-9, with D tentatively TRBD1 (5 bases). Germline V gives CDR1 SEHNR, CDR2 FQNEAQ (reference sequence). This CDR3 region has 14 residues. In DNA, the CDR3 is TGTTCCAGCAGCTTTTTTGGGGCCAATGAAAAACTGTTTTTT. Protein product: CSSSFFGANEKLFF.

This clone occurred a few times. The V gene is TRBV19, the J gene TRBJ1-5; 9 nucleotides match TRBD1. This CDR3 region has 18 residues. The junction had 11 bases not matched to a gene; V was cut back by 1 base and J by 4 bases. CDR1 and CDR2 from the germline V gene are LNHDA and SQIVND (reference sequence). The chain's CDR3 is CASSIVSSGQGTNQPQHF. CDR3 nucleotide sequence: TGTGCCAGTAGTATAGTTTCGTCGGGACAGGGTACTAATCAGCCCCAGCATTTT.

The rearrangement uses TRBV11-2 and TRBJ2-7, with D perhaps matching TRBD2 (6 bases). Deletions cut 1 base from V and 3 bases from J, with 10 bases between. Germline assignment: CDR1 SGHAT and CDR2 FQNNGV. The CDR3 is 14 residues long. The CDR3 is CASSLGGASYEQYF. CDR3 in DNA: TGTGCCAGCAGCTTAGGCGGGGCGAGCTACGAGCAGTACTTC.

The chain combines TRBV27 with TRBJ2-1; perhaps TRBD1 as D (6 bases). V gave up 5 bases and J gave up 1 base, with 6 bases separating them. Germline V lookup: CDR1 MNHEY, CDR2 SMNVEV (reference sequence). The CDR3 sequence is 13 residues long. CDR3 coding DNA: TGTGCCAGCAGTGACAGGTCCTACAATGAGCAGTTCTTC. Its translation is CASSDRSYNEQFF.

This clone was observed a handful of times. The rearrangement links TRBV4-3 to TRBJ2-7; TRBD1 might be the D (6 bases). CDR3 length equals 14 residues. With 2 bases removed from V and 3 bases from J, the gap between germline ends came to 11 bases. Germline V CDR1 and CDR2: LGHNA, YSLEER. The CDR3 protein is CASSQQLGGYEQYF. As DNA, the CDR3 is TGCGCCAGCAGCCAACAACTAGGGGGCTACGAGCAGTACTTC.

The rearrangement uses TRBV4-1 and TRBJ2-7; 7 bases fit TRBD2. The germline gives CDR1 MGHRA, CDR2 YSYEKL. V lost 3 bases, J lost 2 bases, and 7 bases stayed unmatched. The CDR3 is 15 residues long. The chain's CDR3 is CASSQPREATYEQYF. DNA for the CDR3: TGCGCCAGCAGCCAGCCTCGGGAGGCTACCTACGAGCAGTACTTC.

CDR3 in DNA: TGTGCCAGCAGTCTGGGCGGGGGAACTGGAAACACCATATATTTT. It codes for CASSLGGGTGNTIYF. The V gene is TRBV7-2, the J gene TRBJ1-3; perhaps TRBD1 as D (5 bases). The germline gives CDR1 SGHTA, CDR2 FQGNSA. This CDR3 spans 15 amino acids. With 6 bases removed from V and 2 bases from J, the gap between germline ends came to 14 bases.

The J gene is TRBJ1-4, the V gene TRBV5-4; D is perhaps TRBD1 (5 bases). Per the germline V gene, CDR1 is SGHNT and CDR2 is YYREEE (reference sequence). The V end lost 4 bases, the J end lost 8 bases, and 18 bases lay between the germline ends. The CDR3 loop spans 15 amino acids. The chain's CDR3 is CASSPGRDAGEKLFF. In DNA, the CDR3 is TGTGCCAGCAGCCCGGGGAGGGACGCGGGGGAAAAACTGTTTTTT.

CDR3: CASSFPQGLNTEAFF. The DNA of the CDR3 is TGTGCCAGCAGCTTCCCCCAGGGACTTAACACTGAAGCTTTCTTT. The chain is built from TRBV7-9 and TRBJ1-1, with a possible D match to TRBD1 (5 bases). Trimming removed 3 bases at V and 2 bases at J, with 13 bases between. The CDR3 is made up of 15 amino acids. CDR1 and CDR2 (germline): SEHNR, FQNEAQ (reference sequence). The full variable domain, in which reference TRBV7-9 and TRBJ1-1 provide the parts outside the CDR3, is DTGVSQNPRHKITKRGQNVTFRCDPISEHNRLYWYRQTLGQGPEFLTYFQNEAQLEKSRLLSDRFSAERPKGSFSTLEIQRTEQGDSAMYLCASSFPQGLNTEAFFGQGTRLTVV.

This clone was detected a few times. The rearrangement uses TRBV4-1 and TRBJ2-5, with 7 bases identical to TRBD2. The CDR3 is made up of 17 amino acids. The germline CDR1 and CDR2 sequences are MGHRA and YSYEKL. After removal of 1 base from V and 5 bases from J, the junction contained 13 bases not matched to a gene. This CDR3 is CASSQGKPGLTGETQYF. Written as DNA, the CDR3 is TGCGCCAGCAGCCAAGGGAAGCCGGGACTAACTGGGGAGACCCAGTACTTC.

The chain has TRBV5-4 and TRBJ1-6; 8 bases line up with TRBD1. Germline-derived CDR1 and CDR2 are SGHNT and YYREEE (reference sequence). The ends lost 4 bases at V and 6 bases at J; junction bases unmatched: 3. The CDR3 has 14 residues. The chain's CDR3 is CASSQQGGNSPLHF. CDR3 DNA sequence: TGTGCCAGCAGCCAACAGGGGGGTAATTCACCCCTCCACTTT.

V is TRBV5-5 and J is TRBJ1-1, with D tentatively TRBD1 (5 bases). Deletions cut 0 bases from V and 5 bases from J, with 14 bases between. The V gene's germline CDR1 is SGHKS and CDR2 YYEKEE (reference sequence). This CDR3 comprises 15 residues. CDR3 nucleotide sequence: TGTGCCAGCAGCTTGGAAGGGGCGGGAACAACTGAAGCTTTCTTT. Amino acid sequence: CASSLEGAGTTEAFF. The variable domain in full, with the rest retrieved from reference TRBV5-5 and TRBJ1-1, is DAGVTQSPTHLIKTRGQQVTLRCSPISGHKSVSWYQQVLGQGPQFIFQYYEKEERGRGNFPDRFSARQFPNYSSELNVNALLLGDSALYLCASSLEGAGTTEAFFGQGTRLTVV.

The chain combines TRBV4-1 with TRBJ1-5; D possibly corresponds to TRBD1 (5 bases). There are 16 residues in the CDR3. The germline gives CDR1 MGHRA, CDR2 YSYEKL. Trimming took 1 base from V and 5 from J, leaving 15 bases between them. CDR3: CASSQVTQGSHQPQHF. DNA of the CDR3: TGCGCCAGCAGCCAAGTCACCCAGGGTTCGCATCAGCCCCAGCATTTT.

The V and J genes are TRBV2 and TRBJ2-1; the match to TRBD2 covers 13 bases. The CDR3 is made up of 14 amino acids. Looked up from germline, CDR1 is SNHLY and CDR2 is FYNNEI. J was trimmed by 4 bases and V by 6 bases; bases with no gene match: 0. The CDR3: CASRGLAGYNEQFF. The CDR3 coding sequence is TGTGCCAGCAGGGGACTAGCGGGGTACAATGAGCAGTTCTTC.

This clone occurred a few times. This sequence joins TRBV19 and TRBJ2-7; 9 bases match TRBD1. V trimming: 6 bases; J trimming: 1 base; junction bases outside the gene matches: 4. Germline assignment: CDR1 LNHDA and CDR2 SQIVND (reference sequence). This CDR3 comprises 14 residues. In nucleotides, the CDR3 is TGTGCCAGTAGCACCGGGACAGGGTCCTACGAGCAGTACTTC. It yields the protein CASSTGTGSYEQYF.

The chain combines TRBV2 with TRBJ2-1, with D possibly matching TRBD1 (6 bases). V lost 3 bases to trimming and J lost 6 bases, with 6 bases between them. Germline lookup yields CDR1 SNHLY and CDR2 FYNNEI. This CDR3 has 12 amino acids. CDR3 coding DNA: TGTGCCAGCAGTGACAGGGGCAATGAGCAGTTCTTC. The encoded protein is CASSDRGNEQFF.

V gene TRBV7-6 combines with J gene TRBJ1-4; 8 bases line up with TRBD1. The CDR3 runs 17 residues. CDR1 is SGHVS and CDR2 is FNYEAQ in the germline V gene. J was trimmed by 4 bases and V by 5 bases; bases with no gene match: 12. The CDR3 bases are TGTGCCAGCAGCGACGGACAGGGTCTAAATAATAATGAAAAACTGTTTTTT. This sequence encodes CASSDGQGLNNNEKLFF. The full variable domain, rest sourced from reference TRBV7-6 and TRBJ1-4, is GAGVSQSPRYKVTKRGQDVALRCDPISGHVSLYWYRQALGQGPEFLTYFNYEAQQDKSGLPNDRFSAERPEGSISTLTIQRTEQRDSAMYRCASSDGQGLNNNEKLFFGSGTQLSVL.

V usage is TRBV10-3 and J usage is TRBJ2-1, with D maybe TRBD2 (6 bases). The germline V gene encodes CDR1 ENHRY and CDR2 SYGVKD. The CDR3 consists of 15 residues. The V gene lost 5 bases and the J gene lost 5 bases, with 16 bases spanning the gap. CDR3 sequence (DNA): TGTGCCATCAGTATAACCGGGACTCCGAACAATGAGCAGTTCTTC. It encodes CAISITGTPNNEQFF.

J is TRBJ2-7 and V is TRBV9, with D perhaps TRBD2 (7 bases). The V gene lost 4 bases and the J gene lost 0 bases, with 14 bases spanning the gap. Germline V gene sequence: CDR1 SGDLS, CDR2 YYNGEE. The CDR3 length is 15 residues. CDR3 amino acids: CASSFGGGGSYEQYF. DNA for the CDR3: TGTGCCAGCAGCTTCGGGGGCGGGGGCTCCTACGAGCAGTACTTC.

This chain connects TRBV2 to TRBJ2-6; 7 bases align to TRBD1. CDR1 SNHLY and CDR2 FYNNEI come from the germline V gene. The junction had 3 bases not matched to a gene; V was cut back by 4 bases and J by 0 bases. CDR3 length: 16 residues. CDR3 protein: CASSGQGVSGANVLTF. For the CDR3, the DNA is TGTGCCAGCAGTGGACAGGGAGTCTCTGGGGCCAACGTCCTGACTTTC.

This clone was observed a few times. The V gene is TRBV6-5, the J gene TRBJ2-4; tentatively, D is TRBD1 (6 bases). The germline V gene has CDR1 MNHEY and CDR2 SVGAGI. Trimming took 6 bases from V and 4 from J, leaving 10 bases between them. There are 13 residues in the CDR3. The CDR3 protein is CASSPDSKNIQYF. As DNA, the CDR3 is TGTGCCAGCAGCCCGGACAGTAAAAACATTCAGTACTTC.

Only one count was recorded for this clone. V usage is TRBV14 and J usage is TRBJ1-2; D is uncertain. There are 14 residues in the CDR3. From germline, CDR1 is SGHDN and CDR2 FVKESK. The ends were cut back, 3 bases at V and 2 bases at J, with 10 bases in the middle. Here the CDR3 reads CASSQSRRNYGYTF. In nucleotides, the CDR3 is TGTGCCAGCAGCCAGAGCCGGAGGAACTATGGCTACACCTTC.

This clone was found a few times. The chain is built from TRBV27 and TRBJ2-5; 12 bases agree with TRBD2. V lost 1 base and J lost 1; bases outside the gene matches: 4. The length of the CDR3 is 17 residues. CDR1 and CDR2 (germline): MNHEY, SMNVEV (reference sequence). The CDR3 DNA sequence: TGTGCCAGCAGTTTATTCGGGGGACTAGCGGGCCAAGAGACCCAGTACTTC. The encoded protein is CASSLFGGLAGQETQYF.

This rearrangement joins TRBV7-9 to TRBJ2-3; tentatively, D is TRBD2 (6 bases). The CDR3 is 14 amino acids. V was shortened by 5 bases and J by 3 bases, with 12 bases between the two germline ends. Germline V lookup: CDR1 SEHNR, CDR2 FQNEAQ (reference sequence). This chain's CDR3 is CASSPGTLTDTQYF. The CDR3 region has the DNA TGTGCCAGCAGCCCCGGGACTTTGACAGATACGCAGTATTTT.

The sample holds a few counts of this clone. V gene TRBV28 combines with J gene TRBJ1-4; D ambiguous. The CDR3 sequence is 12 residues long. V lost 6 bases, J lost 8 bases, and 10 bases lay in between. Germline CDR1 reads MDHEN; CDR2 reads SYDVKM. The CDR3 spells CASSLRLEKLFF. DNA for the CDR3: TGTGCCAGCAGCCTGAGGCTCGAAAAACTGTTTTTT. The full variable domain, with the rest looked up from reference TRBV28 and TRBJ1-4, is DVKVTQSSRYLVKRTGEKVFLECVQDMDHENMFWYRQDPGLGLRLIYFSYDVKMKEKGDIPEGYSVSREKKERFSLILESASTNQTSMYLCASSLRLEKLFFGSGTQLSVL.

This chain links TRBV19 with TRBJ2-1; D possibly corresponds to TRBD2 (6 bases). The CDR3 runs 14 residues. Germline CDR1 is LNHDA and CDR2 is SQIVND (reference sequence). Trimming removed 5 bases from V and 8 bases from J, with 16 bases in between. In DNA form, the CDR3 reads TGTGCCAGTAGTCTACCGGGAGAACGCTATGAGCAGTTCTTC. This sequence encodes CASSLPGERYEQFF.

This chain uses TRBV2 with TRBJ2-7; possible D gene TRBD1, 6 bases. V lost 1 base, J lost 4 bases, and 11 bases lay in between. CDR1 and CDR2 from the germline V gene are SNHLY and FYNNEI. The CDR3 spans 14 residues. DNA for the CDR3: TGTGCCAGCAGTGAAGACAGGGCACTGTACGAGCAGTACTTC. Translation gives CASSEDRALYEQYF. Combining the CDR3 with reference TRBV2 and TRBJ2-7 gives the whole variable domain EPEVTQTPSHQVTQMGQEVILRCVPISNHLYFYWYRQILGQKVEFLVSFYNNEISEKSEIFDDQFSVERPDGSNFTLKIRSTKLEDSAMYFCASSEDRALYEQYFGPGTRLTVT.

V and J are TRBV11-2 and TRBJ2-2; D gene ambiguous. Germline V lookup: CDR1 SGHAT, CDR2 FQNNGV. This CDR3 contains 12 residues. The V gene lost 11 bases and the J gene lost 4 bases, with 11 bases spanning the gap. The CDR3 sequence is CACDPGTGELFF. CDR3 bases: TGTGCCTGCGATCCGGGCACCGGGGAGCTGTTTTTT.

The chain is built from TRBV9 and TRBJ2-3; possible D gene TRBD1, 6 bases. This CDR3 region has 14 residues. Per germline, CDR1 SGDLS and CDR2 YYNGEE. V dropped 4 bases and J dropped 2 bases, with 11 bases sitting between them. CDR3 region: CASSQGTFTDTQYF. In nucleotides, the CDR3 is TGTGCCAGCAGCCAGGGGACCTTCACAGATACGCAGTATTTT. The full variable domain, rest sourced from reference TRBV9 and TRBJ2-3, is DSGVTQTPKHLITATGQRVTLRCSPRSGDLSVYWYQQSLDQGLQFLIQYYNGEERAKGNILERFSAQQFPDLHSELNLSSLELGDSALYFCASSQGTFTDTQYFGPGTRLTVL.